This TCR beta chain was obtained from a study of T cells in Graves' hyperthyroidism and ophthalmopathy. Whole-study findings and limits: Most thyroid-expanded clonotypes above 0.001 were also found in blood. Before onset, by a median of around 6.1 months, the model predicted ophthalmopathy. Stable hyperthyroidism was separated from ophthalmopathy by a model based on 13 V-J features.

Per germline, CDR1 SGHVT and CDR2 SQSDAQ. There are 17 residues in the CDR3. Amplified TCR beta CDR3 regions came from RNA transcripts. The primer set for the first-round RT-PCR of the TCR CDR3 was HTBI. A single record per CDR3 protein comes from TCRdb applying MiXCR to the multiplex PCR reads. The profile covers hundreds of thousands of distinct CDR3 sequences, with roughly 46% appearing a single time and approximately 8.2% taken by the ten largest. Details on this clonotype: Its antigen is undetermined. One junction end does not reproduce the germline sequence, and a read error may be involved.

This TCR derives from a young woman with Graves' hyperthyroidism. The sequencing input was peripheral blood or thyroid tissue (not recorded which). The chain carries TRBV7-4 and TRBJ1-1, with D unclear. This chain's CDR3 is CASSQELAAGGNTEAFF. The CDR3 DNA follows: TGCGCCAGCAGCCAAGAATTGGCGGCAGGAGGGAACACTGAAGCTTTCTTT.